The 20 T cell receptor beta chains presented below share a single source sample, sequenced in a study of glioma-infiltrating T cells after dendritic cell vaccination. Described time point: after dendritic cell vaccination, including at tumor progression/relapse. The repertoire was sequenced with immunoSEQ multiplex PCR; TCRdb's copy has only in-frame clones and lacks some. Of tens of thousands of clones listed, around four fifths were seen once; the top ten hold approximately 2%. Sequenced here: blood, sampled after dendritic cell vaccination. These receptors were collected from a human donor with glioblastoma.

CDR3 region: CASSSTDRNQPQHF. The CDR3 coding sequence is TGTGCCAGCAGTTCTACGGACAGAAATCAGCCCCAGCATTTT. The chain links TRBV6-5 to TRBJ1-5, with a possible D match to TRBD1 (6 bases). The CDR3 loop spans 14 amino acids. V was clipped by 4 bases and J by 4 bases, with 11 bases between them. Germline values: CDR1 MNHEY, CDR2 SVGAGI.

The chain is built from TRBV6-1 and TRBJ2-7; the D gene is possibly TRBD1 (5 bases). The CDR3 contains 13 residues. CDR1 is MNHNS, CDR2 SASEGT, per germline. The germline V and J ends were trimmed by 4 bases and 5 bases, with 12 bases remaining between them. CDR3: CASSGTFTHEQYF. The CDR3 nucleotides are TGTGCCAGCAGTGGGACATTTACCCACGAGCAGTACTTC.

J is TRBJ2-5 and V is TRBV7-2; D is unclear. The germline V gene has CDR1 SGHTA and CDR2 FQGNSA. V shed 6 bases and J shed 0 bases, with 5 bases lying between them. The CDR3 runs 12 residues. This CDR3 reads CASSRYQETQYF. CDR3 sequence (DNA): TGTGCCAGCAGTCGGTACCAAGAGACCCAGTACTTC.

The CDR3 loop is CASSSNDRGAGELFF. The CDR3 DNA sequence: TGTGCCAGCAGTTCGAATGACAGGGGTGCCGGGGAGCTGTTTTTT. The genes are TRBV5-4 and TRBJ2-2; 8 positions match TRBD1. V gave up 5 bases and J gave up 6 bases; unmatched junction bases: 9. Germline-derived CDR1 and CDR2 are SGHNT and YYREEE (reference sequence). This CDR3 spans 15 amino acids.

The chain employs TRBV2 and TRBJ2-1, with D possibly matching TRBD2 (7 bases). Germline loops: CDR1 SNHLY, CDR2 FYNNEI. Trimming removed 7 bases at V and 4 bases at J, with 14 bases between. The length of the CDR3 is 14 residues. CDR3 region: CASNIGGGYNEQFF. CDR3 bases: TGTGCCAGCAATATAGGGGGGGGATACAATGAGCAGTTCTTC.

V and J are TRBV6-5 and TRBJ1-1; no firm D call. Trimming left V 2 bases short and J 2 bases short, with 12 bases between. The germline V gene has CDR1 MNHEY and CDR2 SVGAGI. This CDR3 comprises 15 residues. The DNA of the CDR3 is TGTGCCAGCAGTTACACCCGGACGGGAAACACTGAAGCTTTCTTT. It codes for CASSYTRTGNTEAFF.

The genes are TRBV19 and TRBJ2-2, with 7 bases lining up with TRBD2. The CDR3 runs 14 residues. Germline CDR1 and CDR2: LNHDA and SQIVND (reference sequence). The trim removed 11 bases at V and 5 bases at J, leaving 11 bases unmatched. CDR3 coding DNA: TGTGCCGGTGGAGGAGGGAGGGGAACCGGGGAGCTGTTTTTT. Amino acids: CAGGGGRGTGELFF.

The chain joins TRBV11-1 to TRBJ2-1, with TRBD2 identical over 7 bases. The germline CDR1 and CDR2 sequences are SGHAT and FQDESV (reference sequence). Unmatched junction bases numbered 15, after V lost 7 bases and J lost 3 bases. The CDR3 runs to 17 residues. CDR3 DNA: TGTGCCAGCACCCCCCGAGGGCTAGCGGAGGACTACAATGAGCAGTTCTTC. Amino acid sequence: CASTPRGLAEDYNEQFF.

The V and J genes are TRBV9 and TRBJ2-5; 8 bases are a match to TRBD1. This CDR3 has 17 amino acids. The germline gives CDR1 SGDLS, CDR2 YYNGEE. Unmatched junction bases numbered 11, after V lost 3 bases and J lost 1 base. The CDR3 coding sequence is TGTGCCAGCAGCGCCATGATAGGGACAGGCCCCCAAGAGACCCAGTACTTC. Its translation: CASSAMIGTGPQETQYF.

The chain couples TRBV7-2 to TRBJ2-7; a possible D gene is TRBD2 (6 bases). CDR3 size: 15 residues. Trimming removed 3 bases at V and 0 bases at J, with 12 bases between. Per germline, CDR1 SGHTA and CDR2 FQGNSA. Here the CDR3 DNA reads TGTGCCAGCAGCTTCCGGGCGGGGACCTCCTACGAGCAGTACGTC. Protein: CASSFRAGTSYEQYV.

This chain joins TRBV6-5 and TRBJ1-1, with 7 bases that match TRBD1. The CDR3 consists of 14 residues. V lost 5 bases and J lost 11; bases outside the gene matches: 14. CDR1 is MNHEY and CDR2 is SVGAGI in the germline V gene. CDR3 nucleotides: TGTGCCAGCAGTCCAGGACAGGCGCGGACCGTGGCTTTCTTT. It translates to CASSPGQARTVAFF.

This clone showed up just once. The genes are TRBV4-2 and TRBJ2-3, with 8 bases fitting TRBD2. Germline V CDR1 and CDR2: LGHNA, YNFKEQ. The V segment lost 0 bases and the J segment 5 bases; nucleotides outside the gene matches: 10. There are 17 residues in the CDR3. The CDR3 DNA reads TGTGCCAGCAGCCAAGAATACGCGGGAGGCCAGGGAGATACGCAGTATTTT. Protein sequence: CASSQEYAGGQGDTQYF.

The J gene is TRBJ2-5, the V gene TRBV5-1, with D possibly being TRBD2 (6 bases). Trimming took off 2 bases at V and 2 bases at J, with 10 bases between the two ends. Germline values: CDR1 SGHRS, CDR2 YFSETQ. CDR3 length: 14 amino acids. CDR3 amino acids: CASSFTGGQETQYF. CDR3 nucleotides: TGCGCCAGCAGCTTCACCGGGGGACAAGAGACCCAGTACTTC.

This sequence joins TRBV7-2 and TRBJ2-3, with TRBD2 identical over 8 bases. The junction had 8 bases not matched to a gene; V was cut back by 5 bases and J by 1 base. CDR1 and CDR2 (germline): SGHTA, FQGNSA. There are 16 residues in the CDR3. This CDR3 is CASSRLFSGGTDTQYF. The CDR3 DNA sequence: TGTGCCAGCAGCCGCCTATTTAGCGGGGGCACAGATACGCAGTATTTT.

The V and J genes are TRBV2 and TRBJ2-2, with a tentative D call TRBD2 (6 bases). The CDR3 is made up of 13 amino acids. V lost 6 bases to trimming and J lost 4 bases, with 9 bases between them. From germline, CDR1 is SNHLY and CDR2 FYNNEI. This CDR3 is CASSKGGTGELFF. DNA of the CDR3: TGTGCCAGCAGCAAGGGAGGCACCGGGGAGCTGTTTTTT.

This chain joins TRBV30 and TRBJ2-1, with 7 bases identical to TRBD2. Trimming took 3 bases from V and 7 from J; bases not matched to a gene: 24. Germline assignment: CDR1 GTSNPN and CDR2 SVGIG (reference sequence). The CDR3 contains 19 residues. The CDR3 loop is CAWSRGISWGGGNGNEQFF. Here the CDR3 DNA reads TGTGCCTGGAGCCGGGGGATATCGTGGGGCGGGGGAAATGGGAATGAGCAGTTCTTC.

The gene calls are TRBV4-1 and TRBJ1-1; 11 bases are shared with TRBD1. V shed 2 bases, J shed 4 bases, and the junction held 3 bases outside the gene matches. Germline CDR1 is MGHRA and CDR2 is YSYEKL. This CDR3 is built from 15 residues. Here the CDR3 DNA reads TGCGCCAGCAGCCAACGGGGACAGGGGGGCACTGAAGCTTTCTTT. As protein: CASSQRGQGGTEAFF.

CDR3 nucleotide sequence: TGTGCCCGCTCAAACGTCGGGGGGGGAGCCCAGTACTTC. It is translated as CARSNVGGGAQYF. The chain recombines TRBV30 with TRBJ2-5, with 8 nucleotides matching TRBD2. Germline trimming cut 8 bases from V and 9 bases from J; bases unmatched to any gene: 14. Per the germline V gene, CDR1 is GTSNPN and CDR2 is SVGIG (reference sequence). The CDR3 runs to 13 residues.

Ten or more counts support this clone. The chain combines TRBV9 with TRBJ1-5; a possible D gene is TRBD1 (5 bases). Between the trimmed V and J ends, which lost 4 bases and 0 bases, there was a span of 8 bases. Germline lookup yields CDR1 SGDLS and CDR2 YYNGEE. The CDR3 spans 14 residues. CDR3 loop: CASSSDSSNQPQHF. CDR3 sequence (DNA): TGTGCCAGCAGCTCTGACAGTAGCAATCAGCCCCAGCATTTT.

The rearrangement links TRBV29-1 to TRBJ2-7; 9 bases agree with TRBD1. The CDR3 runs to 13 residues. Germline lookup yields CDR1 SQVTM and CDR2 ANQGSEA. V trimming: 5 bases; J trimming: 3 bases; junction bases outside the gene matches: 5. CDR3 in DNA: TGCAGCGTTTCACAGGGGGCGGGCTACGAGCAGTACTTC. The encoded protein is CSVSQGAGYEQYF.